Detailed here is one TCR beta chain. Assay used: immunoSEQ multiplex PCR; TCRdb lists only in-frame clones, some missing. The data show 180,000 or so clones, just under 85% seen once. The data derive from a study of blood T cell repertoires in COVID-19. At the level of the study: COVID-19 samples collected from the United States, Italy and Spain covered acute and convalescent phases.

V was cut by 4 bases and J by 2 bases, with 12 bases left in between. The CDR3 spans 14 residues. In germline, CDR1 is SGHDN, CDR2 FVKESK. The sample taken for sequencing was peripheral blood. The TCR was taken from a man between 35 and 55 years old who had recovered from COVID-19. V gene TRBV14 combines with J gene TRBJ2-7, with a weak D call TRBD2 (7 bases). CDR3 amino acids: CASSLGGGTYEQYF. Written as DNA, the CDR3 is TGTGCCAGCAGCCTTGGGGGGGGCACCTACGAGCAGTACTTC.